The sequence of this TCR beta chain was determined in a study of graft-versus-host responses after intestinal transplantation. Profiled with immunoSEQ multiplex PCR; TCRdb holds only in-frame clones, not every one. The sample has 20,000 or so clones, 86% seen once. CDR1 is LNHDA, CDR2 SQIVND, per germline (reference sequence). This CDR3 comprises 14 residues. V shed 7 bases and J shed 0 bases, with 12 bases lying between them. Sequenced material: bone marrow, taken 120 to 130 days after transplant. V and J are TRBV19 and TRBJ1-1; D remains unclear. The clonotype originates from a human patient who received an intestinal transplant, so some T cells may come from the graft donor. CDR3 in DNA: TGTGCCAGTACGAGGACGGATTTGAACACTGAAGCTTTCTTT. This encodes CASTRTDLNTEAFF.